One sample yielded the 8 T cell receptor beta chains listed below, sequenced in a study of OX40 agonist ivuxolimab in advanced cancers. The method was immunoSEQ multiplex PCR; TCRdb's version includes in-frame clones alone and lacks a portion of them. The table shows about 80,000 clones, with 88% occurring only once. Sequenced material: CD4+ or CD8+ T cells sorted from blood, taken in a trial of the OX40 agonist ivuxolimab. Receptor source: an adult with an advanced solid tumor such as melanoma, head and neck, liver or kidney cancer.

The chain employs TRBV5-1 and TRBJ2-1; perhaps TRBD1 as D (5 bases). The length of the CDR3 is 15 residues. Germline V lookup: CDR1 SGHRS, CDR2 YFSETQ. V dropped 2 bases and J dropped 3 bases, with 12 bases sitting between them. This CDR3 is CASSFIDRGYNEQFF. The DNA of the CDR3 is TGCGCCAGCAGCTTTATCGACAGAGGCTACAATGAGCAGTTCTTC.

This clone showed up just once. CDR3 residues: CSVTGSGANVLTF. DNA of the CDR3: TGCAGCGTTACAGGGTCTGGGGCCAACGTCCTGACTTTC. The chain combines TRBV29-1 with TRBJ2-6; a possible D gene is TRBD1 (6 bases). This CDR3 region has 13 residues. Germline V gene data show CDR1 as SQVTM and CDR2 as ANQGSEA. Between the trimmed V and J ends, which lost 5 bases and 1 base, there was a span of 6 bases.

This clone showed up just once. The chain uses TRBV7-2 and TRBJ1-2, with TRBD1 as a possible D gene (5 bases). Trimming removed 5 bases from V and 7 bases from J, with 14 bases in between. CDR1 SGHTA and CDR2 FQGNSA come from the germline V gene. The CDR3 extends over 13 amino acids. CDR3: CASSPTPGSGYTF. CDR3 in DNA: TGTGCCAGCAGCCCTACCCCAGGGTCTGGCTACACCTTC.

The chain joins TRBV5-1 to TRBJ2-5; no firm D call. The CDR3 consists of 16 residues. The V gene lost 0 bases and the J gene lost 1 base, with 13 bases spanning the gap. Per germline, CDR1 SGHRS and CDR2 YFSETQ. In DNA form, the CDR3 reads TGCGCCAGCAGCTTGGCCCTAGGCCGGTTCCAAGAGACCCAGTACTTC. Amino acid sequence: CASSLALGRFQETQYF.

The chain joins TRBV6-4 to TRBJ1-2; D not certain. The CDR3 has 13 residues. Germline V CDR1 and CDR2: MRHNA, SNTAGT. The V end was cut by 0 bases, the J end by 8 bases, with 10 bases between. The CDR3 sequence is CASSDSSGLGYTF. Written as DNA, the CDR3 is TGTGCCAGCAGTGACTCGTCCGGGTTAGGCTACACCTTC.

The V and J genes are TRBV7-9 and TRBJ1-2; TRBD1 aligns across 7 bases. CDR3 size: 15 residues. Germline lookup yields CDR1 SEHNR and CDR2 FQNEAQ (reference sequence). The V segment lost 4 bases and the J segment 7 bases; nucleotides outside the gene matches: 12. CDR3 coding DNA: TGTGCCAGCAGCTCAAGACAGGGAAGCGTCCTTGGCTACACCTTC. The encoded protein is CASSSRQGSVLGYTF.

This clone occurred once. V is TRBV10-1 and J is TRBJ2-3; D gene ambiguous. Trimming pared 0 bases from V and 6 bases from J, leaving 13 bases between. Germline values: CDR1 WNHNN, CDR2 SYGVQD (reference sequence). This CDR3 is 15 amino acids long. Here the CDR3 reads CASSESANLRDTQYF. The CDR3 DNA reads TGCGCCAGCAGTGAGTCGGCAAATCTTCGGGATACGCAGTATTTT.

The CDR3: CSALITDTQYF. The CDR3 DNA is TGCAGTGCTTTAATCACAGATACGCAGTATTTT. J is TRBJ2-3 and V is TRBV20-1; no firm D call. The germline V gene has CDR1 DFQATT and CDR2 SNEGSKA (reference sequence). Trimming pared 5 bases from V and 2 bases from J, leaving 5 bases between. This CDR3 is 11 amino acids long.